One and the same sample provided the 12 T cell receptor beta chains below, sequenced in a study of human T cells and chemical hapten exposure. TCRdb redid the calling of the RACE reads with MiXCR, one entry per CDR3 protein. The sample records about 350,000 distinct CDR3 sequences, around 6% being singletons. Noted time point: patch test 2, 6 weeks after DPC sensitization. The treatment denotes: therapeutic diphenylcyclopropenone sensitization with weekly scalp DPC. The source material was whole blood, sampled in connection with sensitization to the hapten diphenylcyclopropenone (DPC). The receptors were sampled from a young woman with alopecia areata. Some clones in this sample may be carry-over from other donors' samples.

This clonotype has ten or more counts. This sequence joins TRBV2 and TRBJ1-4; the match to TRBD1 covers 9 bases. The CDR3 runs to 16 residues. V shed 6 bases and J 0 bases; nucleotides not matched to a gene: 5. CDR1 and CDR2 (germline): SNHLY, FYNNEI. The CDR3 bases are TGTGCCAGCAGCACAGGGGGCCCATCAACTAATGAAAAACTGTTTTTT. This encodes CASSTGGPSTNEKLFF.

This clonotype has a handful of counts. The V call is TRBV5-1, the J call TRBJ2-7; D is possibly TRBD1 (6 bases). This CDR3 region has 15 residues. V was trimmed by 0 bases and J by 3 bases, leaving 13 bases between them. Germline V lookup: CDR1 SGHRS, CDR2 YFSETQ. The CDR3 region is CASSLEGGYLYEQYF. In DNA, the CDR3 is TGCGCCAGCAGCTTGGAAGGGGGATACCTCTACGAGCAGTACTTC.

There are a few counts of this clonotype. The CDR3, as DNA: TGTGCCAGCAGTTACTCCGGGACGGAGACCTACGAGCAGTACTTC. As protein: CASSYSGTETYEQYF. V usage is TRBV6-5 and J usage is TRBJ2-7; TRBD1 or TRBD2 may be the D gene (5 bases each). Per the germline V gene, CDR1 is MNHEY and CDR2 is SVGAGI. The CDR3 is made up of 15 amino acids. V shed 0 bases and J shed 2 bases, with 11 bases lying between them.

This clonotype was counted only a few times. The chain uses TRBV7-2 and TRBJ1-6; perhaps TRBD1 as D (6 bases). The germline gives CDR1 SGHTA, CDR2 FQGNSA. With 1 base removed from V and 8 bases from J, the gap between germline ends came to 12 bases. CDR3 size: 15 residues. CDR3 in amino acids: CASSLVTGTYSPLHF. CDR3 sequence (DNA): TGTGCCAGCAGCTTAGTAACAGGGACTTATTCACCCCTCCACTTT.

This clonotype turned up a few times. V and J are TRBV12-3 or TRBV12-4 and TRBJ2-5; D not certain. The CDR3 is 15 amino acids. V was pared by 2 bases and J by 1 base, with 11 bases between. CDR3 region: CASSLLGLVQETQYF. Written as DNA, the CDR3 is TGTGCCAGCAGTTTATTAGGTCTAGTCCAAGAGACCCAGTACTTC.

The J gene is TRBJ2-3, the V gene TRBV6-5; D not certain. Germline V gene sequence: CDR1 MNHEY, CDR2 SVGAGI. The CDR3 is made up of 13 amino acids. Trimming took 2 bases from V and 5 from J, leaving 8 bases between them. The CDR3 sequence: CASSYRVLDTQYF. CDR3 nucleotides: TGTGCCAGCAGTTACAGAGTGTTAGATACGCAGTATTTT.

This clonotype was counted a few times. V gene TRBV19 combines with J gene TRBJ2-7; D is perhaps TRBD1 (6 bases). The V end was cut by 4 bases, the J end by 4 bases, with 20 bases between. Germline-derived CDR1 and CDR2 are LNHDA and SQIVND (reference sequence). This CDR3 spans 16 amino acids. The CDR3 sequence is CASSTAGRGIPYEQYF. Written as DNA, the CDR3 is TGTGCCAGTAGTACTGCCGGCAGGGGCATACCGTACGAGCAGTACTTC.

The V and J genes are TRBV7-9 and TRBJ2-5; D is perhaps TRBD1 (5 bases). Germline values: CDR1 SEHNR, CDR2 FQNEAQ (reference sequence). The CDR3 is 16 amino acids. The ends were cut back, 6 bases at V and 3 bases at J, with 20 bases in the middle. CDR3 region: CASRPRTIEREETQYF. The CDR3 coding sequence is TGTGCCAGCAGACCGCGGACAATAGAAAGAGAAGAGACCCAGTACTTC. The whole variable domain, remainder taken from reference TRBV7-9 and TRBJ2-5, is DTGVSQNPRHKITKRGQNVTFRCDPISEHNRLYWYRQTLGQGPEFLTYFQNEAQLEKSRLLSDRFSAERPKGSFSTLEIQRTEQGDSAMYLCASRPRTIEREETQYFGPGTRLLVL.

This clonotype was counted at least ten times. V gene TRBV6-5 combines with J gene TRBJ1-2; tentative D call: TRBD1 (5 bases). CDR3 length: 14 amino acids. V lost 0 bases and J lost 5, with 10 bases in between. The germline CDR1 and CDR2 sequences are MNHEY and SVGAGI. The CDR3 DNA follows: TGTGCCAGCAGTTACTCGGGCAGGGAGTATGGCTACACCTTC. As protein: CASSYSGREYGYTF.

This clonotype has a count of ten or more. This chain joins TRBV6-2 or TRBV6-3 and TRBJ1-5, with D unresolved. The CDR3 has 14 residues. Trimming removed 2 bases from V and 7 bases from J, with 12 bases in between. The germline V gene has CDR1 MNHEY and CDR2 SVGEGT. The CDR3 nucleotides are TGTGCCAGCAGTTACAGGGAGGGCCGGCAGCCCCAGCATTTT. It translates to CASSYREGRQPQHF.

J is TRBJ1-1 and V is TRBV5-6; D is possibly TRBD1 (5 bases). Looked up from germline, CDR1 is SGHDT and CDR2 is YYEEEE. V lost 4 bases and J lost 6, with 13 bases in between. The CDR3 loop spans 13 amino acids. As DNA, the CDR3 is TGTGCCAGCAGCGTGAGAACAGGCTCTGAAGCTTTCTTT. Its translation: CASSVRTGSEAFF.

V and J are TRBV9 and TRBJ2-3, with 8 bases identical to TRBD2. This CDR3 is built from 16 residues. J gave up 1 base and V 0 bases, and 4 bases lay outside the gene matches. Germline V gene sequence: CDR1 SGDLS, CDR2 YYNGEE. The CDR3 coding sequence is TGTGCCAGCAGCGTAGTGGCGGGGGGAGGCACAGATACGCAGTATTTT. Protein product: CASSVVAGGGTDTQYF.